These 22 T cell receptor beta chains originate from one sample sequenced in a study of tumor and adjacent non-tumor tissue in lung cancer. TCRbeta libraries were built with three rounds of nested PCR, modified from ARM-PCR. One entry per CDR3 protein, called by TCRdb with MiXCR from the multiplex PCR reads. The table records 120,000 or so distinct CDR3 sequences, approximately 80% of them present only once. This sample's RNA came from whole unsorted tissue. Sequencing was done on a sample of lung tumor tissue. The source of these receptors is a man in his 70s with non-small cell lung cancer.

To note about this clonotype: This may be a read error: a much more frequent sequence differs by one nucleotide. The chain links TRBV7-9 to TRBJ1-2, with D unresolved. Germline-derived CDR1 and CDR2 are SEHNR and FQNEAQ (reference sequence). V gave up 3 bases and J gave up 4 bases, with 18 bases separating them. This CDR3 has 16 residues. The DNA of the CDR3 is TGTGCCAGCAGCTTTGCCCAGGACCAGAACGTCTATGGCTACACCTTC. Translation gives CASSFAQDQNVYGYTF.

This clonotype was seen only once. The junction shows a germline mismatch at one end, possibly a read error. The chain has TRBV6-5 and TRBJ2-1, with TRBD2 identical over 7 bases. Germline-derived CDR1 and CDR2 are MNHEY and SVGAGI. The CDR3 length is 16 residues. CDR3 coding DNA: TGTGCCAGTAGTTACGTCGGCGGGAGAAGGGGCAATGAGGAGTTATTC. As protein: CASSYVGGRRGNEELF.

The V and J genes are TRBV12-3 or TRBV12-4 and TRBJ2-5, with TRBD2 matching 10 bases. J lost 5 bases, V lost 8 bases, and 26 bases had no gene match. CDR3 length equals 20 residues. CDR3 nucleotides: TGTGCCAGCTTAAAAAGCGACCACCCGACTAGCGGGTTTCCCCAGGAGACCCAGTACTTC. The encoded protein is CASLKSDHPTSGFPQETQYF.

This clonotype was detected many times. V usage is TRBV30 and J usage is TRBJ2-2; TRBD2 might be the D (6 bases). The CDR3 sequence is 13 residues long. The V end was cut by 8 bases, the J end by 3 bases, with 13 bases between. CDR1 and CDR2 from the germline V gene are GTSNPN and SVGIG (reference sequence). This CDR3 reads CAHMRLDTGELFF. The CDR3 DNA reads TGTGCCCACATGAGACTAGACACCGGGGAGCTGTTTTTT.

With respect to this clonotype: A junction boundary mismatches the germline segment, possibly from a read error. The gene calls are TRBV11-2 and TRBJ2-7, with D unclear. Germline V gene sequence: CDR1 SGHAT, CDR2 FQNNGV. CDR3 length equals 13 residues. CDR3 sequence reads: CVSDQWTEREQYF. For the CDR3, the DNA is TGTGTCAGCGACCAATGGACCGAGCGCGAGCAGTATTTC. The whole variable domain, filled in from reference TRBV11-2 and TRBJ2-7, reads EAGVAQSPRYKIIEKRQSVAFWCNPISGHATLYWYQQILGQGPKLLIQFQNNGVVDDSQLPKDRFSAERLKGVDSTLKIQPAKLEDSAVYLCVSDQWTEREQYFGPGTRLTVT.

For this clonotype: Mismatch with germline at one junction end may stem from a read error. The chain joins TRBV11-2 to TRBJ2-2, with 7 bases fitting TRBD2. The CDR3 extends over 15 amino acids. Germline CDR1 is SGHAT and CDR2 is FQNNGV. The DNA for the CDR3 is TGTGCCAGCAACTGGGGGGGGGGACCCACCGAGGAGCTGTTATTT. Protein product: CASNWGGGPTEELLF.

Concerning this clonotype itself: A junction end diverges from the germline sequence, so it may reflect a read error. The CDR3: CTSSLHMRDWASYYEQFF. The CDR3 DNA reads as TGTACCAGCAGTTTACATATGCGGGACTGGGCCTCCTACTATGAGCAGTTCTTC. The chain recombines TRBV11-2 with TRBJ2-1; D possibly corresponds to TRBD2 (6 bases). The CDR3 totals 18 residues. CDR1 and CDR2 (germline): SGHAT, FQNNGV.

The V call is TRBV6-5, the J call TRBJ2-7, with a possible D match to TRBD1 (6 bases). From germline, CDR1 is MNHEY and CDR2 SVGAGI. This CDR3 region has 14 residues. Trimming pared 2 bases from V and 13 bases from J, leaving 21 bases between. CDR3 DNA: TGTGCCAGCAGTTACGAGAGGGGGACCTACGATCATTACTTC. It is translated as CASSYERGTYDHYF.

A remark on this clonotype: In this CDR3 the conserved last residue, phenylalanine or tryptophan, is missing, so a read error is likely. It is unclear where the CDR3 begins or ends on the DNA, so no DNA is shown, and the CDR3 is as TCRdb lists it. J is TRBJ2-6 and V is TRBV5-1. The CDR3 is made up of 13 amino acids, end residues included. CDR1 and CDR2 from the germline V gene are SGHRS and YFSETQ. CDR3 residues: CASSLGWANVLTV.

Worth noting for this clonotype: Given a much more abundant clone one base away, this may be a read error. The chain is built from TRBV20-1 and TRBJ2-1, with TRBD2 identical over 11 bases. V trimming: 5 bases; J trimming: 4 bases; junction bases outside the gene matches: 10. CDR1 and CDR2 from the germline V gene are DFQATT and SNEGSKA (reference sequence). The CDR3 is 16 amino acids. The CDR3: CSAESRTSGHYNEQFF. In DNA form, the CDR3 reads TGCAGTGCTGAGTCCCGGACTAGCGGGCATTACAATGAGCAGTTCTTC.

In the case of this clonotype: One end of the junction fails to match germline, which may point to a read error. V gene TRBV10-2 combines with J gene TRBJ1-5; 9 bases are shared with TRBD1. Germline V lookup: CDR1 WSHSY, CDR2 SAAADI. This CDR3 region has 14 residues. The CDR3 region is CASSWDRENQPQRF. The CDR3 region has the DNA TGTGCCAGCAGCTGGGACAGGGAGAACCAGCCCCAGCGTTTT.

To note about this clonotype: The junction does not match germline at one end; this may be a read error. This chain uses TRBV6-2 or TRBV6-3 with TRBJ1-5; 7 bases line up with TRBD1. Germline V CDR1 and CDR2: MNHEY, SVGEGT. This CDR3 region has 17 residues. The CDR3 nucleotides read TGTGCAAGCAGTTACTGCCCAGGGGGGGGTTTCAATCAACCCCAGCATTTT. Amino acid sequence: CASSYCPGGGFNQPQHF.

About this clonotype itself: One junction end does not reproduce the germline sequence, and a read error may be involved. The V call is TRBV11-3, the J call TRBJ2-1; D might be TRBD1 (6 bases). There are 16 residues in the CDR3. The V gene's germline CDR1 is SGHNT and CDR2 YENEEA. The DNA for the CDR3 is TGTGCCAGCAGCTTAGATCCCAGGGGTGGCAGGGGTGAGGAGTTCTTC. Its protein product is CASSLDPRGGRGEEFF.

This clonotype has just a few counts. The gene calls are TRBV28 and TRBJ2-2, with D maybe TRBD2 (5 bases). In germline, CDR1 is MDHEN, CDR2 SYDVKM. The ends were cut back, 7 bases at V and 4 bases at J, with 16 bases in the middle. CDR3 length: 15 residues. CDR3 protein: CASTLRARSTGELFF. DNA for the CDR3: TGTGCCAGCACCCTGCGGGCAAGGAGCACCGGGGAGCTGTTTTTT.

This chain joins TRBV4-1 and TRBJ2-7, with 7 bases identical to TRBD1. This CDR3 is 15 amino acids long. The germline gives CDR1 MGHRA, CDR2 YSYEKL. With 4 bases clipped from V and 5 bases from J, the junction kept 11 bases outside the gene matches. The CDR3 loop is CASSRGTDRANEQYF. The DNA for the CDR3 is TGCGCCAGCAGCCGCGGTACCGACAGGGCGAACGAGCAGTACTTC.

The V gene is TRBV2, the J gene TRBJ2-1; no definite D call. Germline-derived CDR1 and CDR2 are SNHLY and FYNNEI. The CDR3 runs to 13 residues. Trimming pared 8 bases from V and 8 bases from J, leaving 16 bases between. This CDR3 is CASLTRTVYEQFF. CDR3 coding DNA: TGTGCCAGCTTAACCCGTACAGTCTATGAGCAGTTCTTC.

In this sample, this clonotype turned up a few times. One junction end disagrees with the germline gene, perhaps due to a read error. J is TRBJ1-2 and V is TRBV10-1; no firm D call. The CDR3 extends over 13 amino acids. Germline V gives CDR1 WNHNN, CDR2 SYGVQD (reference sequence). DNA of the CDR3: TGCGCCAGCAGTGGTAACCGACACTATAGCTACACCTTC. Residues: CASSGNRHYSYTF.

This clonotype was seen many times. Since a much larger clone is just one base distant, this may be a read error. The chain has TRBV11-2 and TRBJ1-2, with D possibly being TRBD1 (5 bases). Per the germline V gene, CDR1 is SGHAT and CDR2 is FQNNGV. The CDR3 totals 16 residues. In DNA form, the CDR3 reads TGTGTCAGCAGCTTAGATGTGGGGGTGACTCACTATGGCTACACCTTC. It yields the protein CVSSLDVGVTHYGYTF.

As concerns this clonotype: The junction shows a germline mismatch at one end, possibly a read error. The chain couples TRBV5-4 to TRBJ2-1; 11 nucleotides align to TRBD2. The CDR3 consists of 16 residues. CDR1 is SGHNT, CDR2 YYREEE, per germline (reference sequence). CDR3 in amino acids: CASSLGSGGVYSEHSF. In DNA form, the CDR3 reads TGTGCCAGCAGCTTGGGTAGCGGGGGGGTTTATAGTGAGCATTCCTTC.

This clonotype was seen once. The V call is TRBV12-3 or TRBV12-4, the J call TRBJ2-4; tentative D call: TRBD1 (5 bases). The CDR3 is 15 amino acids. V was trimmed by 4 bases and J by 11 bases, leaving 21 bases between them. CDR3 nucleotides: TGTGCCAGCAGTTCAACCGACAGCTCATCAAAGGTTCAGTACTTC. The encoded protein is CASSSTDSSSKVQYF.

The genes are TRBV5-6 and TRBJ2-5; a weak D match, TRBD1 (5 bases). Germline lookup yields CDR1 SGHDT and CDR2 YYEEEE. The germline V and J ends were trimmed by 6 bases and 7 bases, with 25 bases remaining between them. The CDR3 consists of 16 residues. The CDR3, as DNA: TGTGCCAGCAACCATTCCATTACCGACAGAGTAGGGACCCAGTACTTC. Protein product: CASNHSITDRVGTQYF.

This clonotype was seen more than once but under ten times. No conserved phenylalanine or tryptophan is present at the end of the CDR3, so a read error is the likely explanation. V and J are TRBV11-3 and TRBJ2-1; a possible D gene is TRBD2 (7 bases). The assigned J gene may be wrong: the sequence end matches TRBJ2-7 better. The CDR3 is 16 amino acids. Looked up from germline, CDR1 is SGHNT and CDR2 is YENEEA. CDR3 nucleotide sequence: TGTGCTAGCAGCTTAGATCCCACGGGGGGCAGGGGTGAGCAGTACTCC. Translated, it gives CASSLDPTGGRGEQYS.